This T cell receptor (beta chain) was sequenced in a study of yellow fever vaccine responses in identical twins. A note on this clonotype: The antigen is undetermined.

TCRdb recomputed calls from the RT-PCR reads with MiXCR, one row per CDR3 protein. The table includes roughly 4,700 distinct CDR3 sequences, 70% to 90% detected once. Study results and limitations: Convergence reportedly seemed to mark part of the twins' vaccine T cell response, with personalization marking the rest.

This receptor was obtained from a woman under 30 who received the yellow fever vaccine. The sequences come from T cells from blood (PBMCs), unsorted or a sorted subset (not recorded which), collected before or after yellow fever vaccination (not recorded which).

CDR3 nucleotides: TGTGCCAGCAGCTCAGAGGCTTACGAGCAGTACTTC. Amino acid sequence: CASSSEAYEQYF. The chain recombines TRBV5-4 with TRBJ2-7, with D uncertain. Germline V gene lookup returns CDR1 SGHNT and CDR2 YYREEE (reference sequence). The CDR3 length is 12 residues. Trimming removed 3 bases at V and 4 bases at J, with 8 bases between.